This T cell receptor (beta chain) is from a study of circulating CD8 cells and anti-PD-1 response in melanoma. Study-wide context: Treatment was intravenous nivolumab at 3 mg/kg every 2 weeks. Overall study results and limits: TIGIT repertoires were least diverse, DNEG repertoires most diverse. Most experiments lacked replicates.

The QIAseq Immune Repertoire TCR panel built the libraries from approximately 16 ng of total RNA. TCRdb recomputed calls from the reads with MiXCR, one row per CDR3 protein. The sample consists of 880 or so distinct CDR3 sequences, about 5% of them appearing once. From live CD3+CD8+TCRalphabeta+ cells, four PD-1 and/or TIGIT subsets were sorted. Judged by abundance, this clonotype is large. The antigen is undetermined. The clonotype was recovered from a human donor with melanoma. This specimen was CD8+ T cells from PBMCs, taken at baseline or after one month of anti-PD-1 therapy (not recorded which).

The DNA for the CDR3 is TGTGCCAGCAGTCTGGATGAGCAGTTCTTC. This codes for CASSLDEQFF. The chain carries TRBV28 and TRBJ2-1; no firm D call. There are 10 residues in the CDR3. Germline loops: CDR1 MDHEN, CDR2 SYDVKM. Trimming removed 5 bases from V and 8 bases from J, with 4 bases in between.